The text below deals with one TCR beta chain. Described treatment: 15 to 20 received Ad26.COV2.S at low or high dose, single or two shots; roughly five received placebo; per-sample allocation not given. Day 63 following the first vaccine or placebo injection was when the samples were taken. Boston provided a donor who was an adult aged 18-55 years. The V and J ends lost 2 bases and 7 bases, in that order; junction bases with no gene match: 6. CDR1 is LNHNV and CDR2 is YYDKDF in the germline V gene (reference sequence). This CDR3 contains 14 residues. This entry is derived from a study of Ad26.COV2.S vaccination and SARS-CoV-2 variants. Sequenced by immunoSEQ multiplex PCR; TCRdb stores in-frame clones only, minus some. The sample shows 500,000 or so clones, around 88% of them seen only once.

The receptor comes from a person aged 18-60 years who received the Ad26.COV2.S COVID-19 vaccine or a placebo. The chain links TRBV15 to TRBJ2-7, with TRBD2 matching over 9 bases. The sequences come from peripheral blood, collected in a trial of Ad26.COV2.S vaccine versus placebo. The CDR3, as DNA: TGTGCCACCAGCAGAATAGGACTAGCGAGGGAGCAGTACTTC. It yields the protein CATSRIGLAREQYF.